This TCR beta chain was captured in a study of molecular identifiers for immune sequencing clone quantification. Germline V gene lookup returns CDR1 MNHEY and CDR2 SVGAGI. The length of the CDR3 is 14 residues. V was trimmed by 2 bases and J by 5 bases, leaving 12 bases between them. Naive CD8 T cells were FACS-sorted by CD8+CD4-CCR7+CD45RA+ markers. Using its own MiXCR run on the PCR reads, TCRdb lists one record per CDR3 protein. The sample records about 640,000 distinct CDR3 sequences, 20% being singletons. The sample consisted of naive CD8+ T cells from blood, with Jurkat cell RNA spiked in. Documented subset: FACS-sorted CD8+CD4-CCR7+CD45RA+ naive T cells. This clonotype originated in a human donor in good health. Some libraries in this study had Jurkat cell RNA spiked in. V usage is TRBV6-5 and J usage is TRBJ1-2; TRBD1 might be the D (6 bases). The DNA for the CDR3 is TGTGCCAGCAGTTACGCGGAGGGGACATATGGCTACACCTTC. It encodes CASSYAEGTYGYTF.